The 7 T cell receptor beta chains given below trace back to one sample, sequenced in a study of tumor and adjacent non-tumor tissue in lung cancer. Three rounds of nested PCR, following a modified ARM-PCR protocol, produced the TCRbeta library. MiXCR, run by TCRdb on the multiplex PCR reads, gives a single entry per CDR3 protein. The table lists 60,000 to 95,000 distinct CDR3 sequences, around four fifths of them singletons. No cell sorting was done before RNA was extracted from the tissue. Sequencing was carried out using lung tumor tissue. The receptor set was obtained from a woman aged 50 to 60 with non-small cell lung cancer.

The chain employs TRBV6-1 and TRBJ1-3; D is unclear. The ends were cut back, 9 bases at V and 2 bases at J, with 17 bases in the middle. The V gene's germline CDR1 is MNHNS and CDR2 SASEGT. The CDR3 loop spans 15 amino acids. As DNA, the CDR3 is TGTGCCAGTCAAAATGGACTATGCCCTGGAAACACCATATATTTT. Its translation is CASQNGLCPGNTIYF.

The rearrangement joins TRBV6-2 or TRBV6-3 to TRBJ2-3; D is perhaps TRBD2 (6 bases). The CDR3 consists of 14 residues. Deletions cut 6 bases from V and 2 bases from J, with 12 bases between. The germline V gene has CDR1 MNHEY and CDR2 SVGEGT. In DNA form, the CDR3 reads TGTGCCAGCAGCCTTAGCGGCGTCACAGATACGCAGTATTTT. Residues: CASSLSGVTDTQYF.

This clonotype was recorded many times. This sequence joins TRBV12-3 or TRBV12-4 and TRBJ1-3; D not certain. Trimming removed 3 bases at V and 0 bases at J, with 6 bases between. The CDR3 totals 14 residues. The DNA for the CDR3 is TGTGCCAGCAGTTTTAGGGTCTCTGGAAACACCATATATTTT. Encoded protein: CASSFRVSGNTIYF.

This chain joins TRBV6-5 and TRBJ1-5; no clear D. With 5 bases removed from V and 3 bases from J, the gap between germline ends came to 17 bases. CDR1 is MNHEY and CDR2 is SVGAGI in the germline V gene. The CDR3 has 16 residues. Here the CDR3 reads CASSVRGQYNNQPQHF. As DNA, the CDR3 is TGTGCCAGCAGTGTGCGAGGCCAATATAACAATCAGCCCCAGCATTTT.

Details on this clonotype: At one end, the junction sequence differs from germline, possibly due to a read error. J is TRBJ2-6 and V is TRBV4-2; D is tentatively TRBD1 or TRBD2 (5 bases each). The CDR3 spans 16 residues. Looked up from germline, CDR1 is LGHNA and CDR2 is YNFKEQ. CDR3 region: CASSQDTNSGTNVLTF. The CDR3 DNA reads as TGTGCCAGCAGCCAAGATACAAACTCTGGGACCAACGTCCTAACTTTC.

With regard to this clonotype: The missing conserved phenylalanine or tryptophan at the end of this CDR3 makes a read error likely. The chain is built from TRBV11-2 and TRBJ2-5, with no clear D. The V gene's germline CDR1 is SGHAT and CDR2 FQNNGV. The CDR3 consists of 13 residues. The CDR3 protein is CASSLSVRETQYS. CDR3 coding DNA: TGTGCCAGTAGCTTATCAGTTCGAGAGACCCAGTACTCC.

J is TRBJ1-2 and V is TRBV5-6, with D unclear. CDR1 SGHDT and CDR2 YYEEEE come from the germline V gene. This CDR3 spans 17 amino acids. V was pared by 4 bases and J by 0 bases, with 19 bases between. The CDR3 sequence is CASSPVGLRSSNYGYTF. The CDR3 DNA reads as TGTGCCAGCAGCCCGGTAGGACTCAGGTCCTCTAACTATGGCTACACCTTC.